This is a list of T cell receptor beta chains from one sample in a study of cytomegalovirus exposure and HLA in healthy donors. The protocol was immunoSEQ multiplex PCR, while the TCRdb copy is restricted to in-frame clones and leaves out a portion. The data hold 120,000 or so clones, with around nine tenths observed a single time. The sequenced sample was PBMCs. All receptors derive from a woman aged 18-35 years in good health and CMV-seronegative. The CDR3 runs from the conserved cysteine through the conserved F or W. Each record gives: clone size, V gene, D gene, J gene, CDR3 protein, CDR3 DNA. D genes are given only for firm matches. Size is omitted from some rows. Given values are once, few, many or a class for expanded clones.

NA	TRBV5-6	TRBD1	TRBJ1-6	CASSLGTGSNSPLHF	TGTGCCAGCAGCCTTGGGACAGGGTCGAATTCACCCCTCCACTTT
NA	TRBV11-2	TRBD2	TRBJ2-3	CASSLSKRENLATQYF	TGTGCCAGCAGCTTATCCAAGCGGGAGAATTTAGCTACGCAGTATTTT
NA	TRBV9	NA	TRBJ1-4	CASSPLTTNEKLFF	TGTGCCAGCAGCCCTCTAACAACTAATGAAAAACTGTTTTTT
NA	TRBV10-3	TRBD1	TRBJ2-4	CAISDGQGEQNIQYF	TGTGCCATCAGTGACGGACAGGGGGAGCAAAACATTCAGTACTTC
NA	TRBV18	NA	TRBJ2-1	CASSPLQRENEQFF	TGTGCCAGCTCACCACTCCAGCGAGAGAATGAGCAGTTCTTC
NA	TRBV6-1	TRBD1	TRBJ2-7	CASSDIGTVFSYEQYF	TGTGCCAGCAGTGATATCGGGACAGTGTTCTCCTACGAGCAGTACTTC
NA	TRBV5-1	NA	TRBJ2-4	CASSLRPQAKNIQYF	TGCGCCAGCAGCTTGCGCCCGCAGGCCAAAAACATTCAGTACTTC
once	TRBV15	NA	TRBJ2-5	CATSRGGPETQYF	TGTGCCACCAGCAGAGGGGGGCCAGAGACCCAGTACTTC
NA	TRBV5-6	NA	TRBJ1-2	CASTIRTNYGYTF	TGTGCCAGCACCATCAGAACTAACTATGGCTACACCTTC
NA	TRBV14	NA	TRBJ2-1	CASRRSSSYNEQFF	TGTGCCAGCCGCAGATCAAGCTCCTACAATGAGCAGTTCTTC
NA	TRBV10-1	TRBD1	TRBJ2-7	CASSASTGGTYEQYF	TGCGCCAGCAGTGCTTCGACAGGGGGAACTTACGAGCAGTACTTC
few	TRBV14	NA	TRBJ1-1	CASSQTQNTEAFF	TGTGCCAGCAGCCAGACACAGAACACTGAAGCTTTCTTT
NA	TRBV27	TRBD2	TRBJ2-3	CASSSSIVTSASTDTQYF	TGTGCCAGCAGTTCGTCAATCGTGACTAGCGCGAGCACAGATACGCAGTATTTT
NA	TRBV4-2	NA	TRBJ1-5	CASSSQGSNQPQHF	TGTGCCAGCAGCTCCCAGGGTTCTAATCAGCCCCAGCATTTT
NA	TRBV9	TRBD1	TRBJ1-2	CASSAPRDRSDGYTF	TGTGCCAGCAGCGCGCCCCGGGACAGGAGTGATGGCTACACCTTC
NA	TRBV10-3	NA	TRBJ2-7	CAISESGLRGNEQYF	TGTGCCATCAGTGAATCGGGTCTAAGGGGAAACGAGCAGTACTTC
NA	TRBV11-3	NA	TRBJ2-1	CASSLSSYNEQFF	TGTGCCAGCAGTCTGAGCTCCTACAATGAGCAGTTCTTC
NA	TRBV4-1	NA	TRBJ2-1	CASSQGQRLTNYYNEQFF	TGCGCCAGCAGCCAAGGTCAGCGTTTGACTAACTACTACAATGAGCAGTTCTTC